This T cell receptor (beta chain) was identified in a study of Graves' ophthalmopathy and Graves' hyperthyroidism. Study context: The collection of peripheral blood took place at initial diagnosis, before any treatment. Notes on the study in general: The majority of expanded thyroid clonotypes above 0.001 frequency also occurred in blood. It was with roughly 70% sensitivity and just under 75% specificity that the model predicted ophthalmopathy progression.

At least ten counts were recorded for this clonotype. Its antigen is currently unknown. Establishment of the diagnosis relied upon clinical symptoms, serum thyroxine, TRAb, thyroid ultrasound and orbital computed tomography. RNA served as the template for amplifying TCR beta CDR3 regions. The authors performed first-round RT-PCR with HTBI primers and then a second-round multiplex PCR. TCRdb re-called the multiplex PCR reads through MiXCR, storing one row per CDR3 protein. The table lists almost 750,000 distinct CDR3 sequences, about 44% of them singletons. Between the trimmed V and J ends, which lost 0 bases and 2 bases, there was a span of 11 bases. The CDR3 is 15 amino acids. Germline V lookup: CDR1 SGHNT, CDR2 YYREEE (reference sequence).

The chain recombines TRBV5-4 with TRBJ1-2; no clear D. The sequenced sample consisted of peripheral blood. This clonotype was sampled from an adult man with Graves' ophthalmopathy. CDR3 sequence reads: CASSLVGLGNYGYTF. The CDR3 DNA reads TGTGCCAGCAGCTTGGTGGGCCTCGGGAACTATGGCTACACCTTC.